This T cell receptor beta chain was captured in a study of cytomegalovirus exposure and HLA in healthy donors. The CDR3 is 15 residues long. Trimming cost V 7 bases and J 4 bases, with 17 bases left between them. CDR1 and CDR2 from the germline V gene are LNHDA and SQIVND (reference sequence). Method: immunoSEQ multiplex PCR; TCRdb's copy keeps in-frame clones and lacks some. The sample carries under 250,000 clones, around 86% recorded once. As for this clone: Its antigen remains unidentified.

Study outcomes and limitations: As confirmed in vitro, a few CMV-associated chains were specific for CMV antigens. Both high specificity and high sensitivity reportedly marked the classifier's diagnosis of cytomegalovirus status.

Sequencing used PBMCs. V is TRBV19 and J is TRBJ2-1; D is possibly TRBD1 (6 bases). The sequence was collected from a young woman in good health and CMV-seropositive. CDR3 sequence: CASKTWGQLYNEQFF. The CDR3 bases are TGTGCCAGTAAAACCTGGGGGCAGCTTTACAATGAGCAGTTCTTC.